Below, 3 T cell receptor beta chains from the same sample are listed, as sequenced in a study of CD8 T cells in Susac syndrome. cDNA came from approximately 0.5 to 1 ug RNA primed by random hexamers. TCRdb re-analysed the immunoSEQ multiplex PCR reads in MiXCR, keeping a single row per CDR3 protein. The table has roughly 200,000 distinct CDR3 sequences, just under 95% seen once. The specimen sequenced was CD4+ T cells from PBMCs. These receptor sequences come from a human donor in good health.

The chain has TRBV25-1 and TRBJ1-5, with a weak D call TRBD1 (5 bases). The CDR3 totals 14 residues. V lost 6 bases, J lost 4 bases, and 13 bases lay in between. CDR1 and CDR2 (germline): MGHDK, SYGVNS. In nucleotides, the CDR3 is TGTGCCAGCAGGGACACAGGAGGGAATCAGCCCCAGCATTTT. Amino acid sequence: CASRDTGGNQPQHF.

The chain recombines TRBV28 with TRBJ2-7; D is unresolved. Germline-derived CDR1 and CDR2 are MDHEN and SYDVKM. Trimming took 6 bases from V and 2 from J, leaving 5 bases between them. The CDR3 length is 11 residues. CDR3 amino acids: CASSGTYEQYF. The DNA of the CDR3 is TGTGCCAGCAGCGGTACCTACGAGCAGTACTTC.

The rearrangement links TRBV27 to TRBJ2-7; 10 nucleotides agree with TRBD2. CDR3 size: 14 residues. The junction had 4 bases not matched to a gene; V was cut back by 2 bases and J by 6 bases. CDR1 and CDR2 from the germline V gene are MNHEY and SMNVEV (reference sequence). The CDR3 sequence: CASSLLPSGSEQYF. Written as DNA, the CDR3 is TGTGCCAGCAGTTTACTTCCTAGCGGGAGCGAGCAGTACTTC.